One and the same sample provided the 20 T cell receptor beta chains below, sequenced in a study of blood T cells in healthy people across ages. Sample-barcoded 5' priming and a J-beta primer mix drove a second PCR of 7 to 11 cycles. TCRdb re-called the 5' RACE reads with MiXCR, one entry per CDR3 protein. The sample carries fewer than 2,000,000 distinct CDR3 sequences, 34% recorded once. Sequenced: blood. These TCRs come from a woman in her thirties in good health.

The chain uses TRBV20-1 and TRBJ2-5; D is unresolved. Germline CDR1 and CDR2: DFQATT and SNEGSKA (reference sequence). The CDR3 covers 13 residues. Trimming shortened V by 0 bases and J by 1 base, and 6 bases separated the two germline ends. The CDR3 coding sequence is TGCAGTGCTAGAGAGGGTCTCCAAGAGACCCAGTACTTC. It is translated as CSAREGLQETQYF.

As concerns this clonotype: A clone one base away is much larger, so this may be a read error. The chain is built from TRBV29-1 and TRBJ2-1, with a tentative D call TRBD1 (5 bases). Germline V gene data show CDR1 as SQVTM and CDR2 as ANQGSEA. The CDR3 is made up of 13 amino acids. CDR3 in amino acids: CGVEGANYNEQFF. In nucleotides, the CDR3 is TGCGGCGTTGAAGGGGCAAATTACAATGAGCAGTTCTTC.

There are a few counts of this clonotype. The gene calls are TRBV11-2 and TRBJ1-4; 8 bases agree with TRBD1. CDR1 and CDR2 from the germline V gene are SGHAT and FQNNGV. The J segment lost 1 base and the V segment lost 2 bases, leaving 6 bases of the junction unmatched. This CDR3 comprises 17 residues. This CDR3 is CASSLLRGQGTNEKLFF. The CDR3 DNA is TGTGCCAGCAGCTTACTCAGGGGGCAGGGAACTAATGAAAAACTGTTTTTT.

On this clonotype itself: At one end the junction does not follow the germline gene, possibly because of a read error. J is TRBJ2-6 and V is TRBV10-3, with D perhaps TRBD2 (6 bases). The CDR3 spans 17 residues. Germline CDR1 ENHRY, CDR2 SYGVKD. In DNA, the CDR3 is TGTGCCATCAAGGAGGGGAGGAGTAGTTCTGGGGCCAACGTCCGGACTTTC. Protein: CAIKEGRSSSGANVRTF.

This clonotype showed up just a few times. The chain has TRBV7-9 and TRBJ2-7; D is possibly TRBD1 or TRBD2 (8 bases each). The CDR3 spans 17 residues. CDR1 is SEHNR and CDR2 is FQNEAQ in the germline V gene (reference sequence). V was cut by 5 bases and J by 7 bases, with 27 bases left in between. The CDR3, as DNA: TGTGCCAGCAGCCCCCCAGGCGGGGGGCAGGGGGCGAGGGAGCAGTACTTC. Translation gives CASSPPGGGQGAREQYF.

This chain joins TRBV18 and TRBJ2-3; 7 bases are shared with TRBD1. V lost 4 bases and J lost 1; bases outside the gene matches: 5. This CDR3 region has 15 residues. Germline values: CDR1 KGHSH, CDR2 LQKENI. In DNA form, the CDR3 reads TGTGCCAGCTCACGAGGACAGGCTCGCACAGATACGCAGTATTTT. Translating gives CASSRGQARTDTQYF.

This clonotype was counted many times. The chain uses TRBV5-1 and TRBJ2-1, with TRBD1 matching 7 bases. J gave up 6 bases and V 2 bases, and 5 bases lay outside the gene matches. The CDR3 is made up of 14 amino acids. Germline-derived CDR1 and CDR2 are SGHRS and YFSETQ. CDR3 amino acids: CASSLSRQGNEQFF. The CDR3 region has the DNA TGCGCCAGCAGCTTAAGCCGACAGGGCAATGAGCAGTTCTTC. The full variable domain, completed using reference TRBV5-1 and TRBJ2-1, is KAGVTQTPRYLIKTRGQQVTLSCSPISGHRSVSWYQQTPGQGLQFLFEYFSETQRNKGNFPGRFSGRQFSNSRSEMNVSTLELGDSALYLCASSLSRQGNEQFFGPGTRLTVL.

This chain links TRBV9 with TRBJ2-3, with D unclear. In germline, CDR1 is SGDLS, CDR2 YYNGEE. The CDR3 is made up of 14 amino acids. Between the trimmed V and J ends, which lost 2 bases and 2 bases, there was a span of 9 bases. This CDR3 is CASSVFGSTDTQYF. The CDR3 DNA reads as TGTGCCAGCAGCGTTTTCGGCTCCACAGATACGCAGTATTTT.

The chain joins TRBV7-2 to TRBJ2-7, with D perhaps TRBD1 or TRBD2 (5 bases each). Between the trimmed V and J ends, which lost 5 bases and 0 bases, there was a span of 14 bases. Germline V gene data show CDR1 as SGHTA and CDR2 as FQGNSA. The CDR3 runs to 15 residues. CDR3 amino acids: CASSPLGADSYEQYF. The CDR3 DNA sequence: TGTGCCAGCAGCCCCCTCGGGGCTGACTCCTACGAGCAGTACTTC. The variable domain in full, with the rest retrieved from reference TRBV7-2 and TRBJ2-7, is GAGVSQSPSNKVTEKGKDVELRCDPISGHTALYWYRQSLGQGLEFLIYFQGNSAPDKSGLPSDRFSAERTGGSVSTLTIQRTQQEDSAVYLCASSPLGADSYEQYFGPGTRLTVT.

This clonotype has a handful of counts. The V gene is TRBV12-3 or TRBV12-4, the J gene TRBJ1-4; no definite D call. CDR3 size: 13 residues. With 2 bases removed from V and 7 bases from J, the gap between germline ends came to 8 bases. In DNA, the CDR3 is TGTGCCAGCAGTTTATTTGGTAGTGAAAAACTGTTTTTT. This sequence encodes CASSLFGSEKLFF.

This clonotype was recorded a few times. The chain carries TRBV2 and TRBJ1-1, with TRBD1 matching over 8 bases. Germline V CDR1 and CDR2: SNHLY, FYNNEI. Losses at the gene ends were 3 bases for V and 8 bases for J; bases not matched to a gene: 5. CDR3 length: 13 residues. The CDR3 sequence is CASSEDRESEAFF. CDR3 nucleotide sequence: TGTGCCAGCAGTGAGGACAGGGAGAGCGAAGCTTTCTTT.

Concerning this clonotype itself: This may arise from a read error, as a much more abundant clone is one base away. This chain links TRBV5-1 with TRBJ2-5, with TRBD2 matching over 11 bases. Germline V gene lookup returns CDR1 SGHRS and CDR2 YFSETQ. This CDR3 has 16 amino acids. The chain's CDR3 is CANSLGLLAGEETQYF. Here the CDR3 DNA reads TGCGCCAACAGCTTGGGGCTACTAGCGGGGGAGGAGACCCAGTACTTC.

Only a few counts were recorded for this clonotype. J is TRBJ2-3 and V is TRBV15; TRBD2 aligns across 7 bases. With V trimmed by 5 bases and J by 0 bases, 5 bases remained unmatched. The germline V gene encodes CDR1 LNHNV and CDR2 YYDKDF (reference sequence). There are 15 residues in the CDR3. This chain's CDR3 is CATSGSGDSTDTQYF. CDR3 nucleotides: TGTGCCACCAGCGGAAGCGGGGACAGCACAGATACGCAGTATTTT.

The V call is TRBV12-3 or TRBV12-4, the J call TRBJ2-3; D is undetermined. The CDR3 is made up of 15 amino acids. Trimming left V 6 bases short and J 0 bases short, with 13 bases between. CDR3 loop: CASSHLETSTDTQYF. CDR3 DNA sequence: TGTGCCAGCAGCCATCTAGAGACTAGCACAGATACGCAGTATTTT.

The genes are TRBV7-9 and TRBJ2-3; maybe TRBD1 (6 bases). Germline CDR1 SEHNR, CDR2 FQNEAQ (reference sequence). This CDR3 has 14 residues. Trimming took off 6 bases at V and 4 bases at J, with 14 bases between the two ends. The CDR3 is CASSPTGYPDTQYF. CDR3 in DNA: TGTGCCAGCAGTCCTACAGGGTATCCAGATACGCAGTATTTT.

The V call is TRBV5-6, the J call TRBJ1-2; D not resolved. The CDR3 has 13 residues. CDR1 and CDR2 (germline): SGHDT, YYEEEE. The germline V and J ends were trimmed by 6 bases and 5 bases, with 14 bases remaining between them. The CDR3 DNA is TGTGCCAGCAACGCCCTAACGGGGTATGGCTACACCTTC. Translation: CASNALTGYGYTF.

This clonotype was picked up a small number of times. The genes are TRBV4-1 and TRBJ2-1, with 8 bases lining up with TRBD2. Losses at the gene ends were 2 bases for V and 3 bases for J; bases not matched to a gene: 12. The germline gives CDR1 MGHRA, CDR2 YSYEKL. This CDR3 is 18 amino acids long. CDR3 coding DNA: TGCGCCAGCAGCCAACCCCACCTTAGCGGGATCTTCTACAATGAGCAGTTCTTC. Its protein product is CASSQPHLSGIFYNEQFF.

Ten or more counts support this clonotype. CDR3 DNA: TGTGCCAGCAGCGAAACCGAAGAGACCCAGTACTTC. It is translated as CASSETEETQYF. The gene calls are TRBV11-2 and TRBJ2-5; D call uncertain. The CDR3 runs to 12 residues. Trimming took 5 bases from V and 3 from J, leaving 7 bases between them. Looked up from germline, CDR1 is SGHAT and CDR2 is FQNNGV.

In its sample, this clonotype was seen a few times. The chain couples TRBV9 to TRBJ2-7; D might be TRBD1 (5 bases). The CDR3 is 14 amino acids. V shed 4 bases and J shed 4 bases, with 15 bases lying between them. CDR1 and CDR2 (germline): SGDLS, YYNGEE. The CDR3, as DNA: TGTGCCAGCAGCACCGACAGTGACCGGTACGAGCAGTACTTC. Its protein is CASSTDSDRYEQYF. The variable domain in full, completed from reference TRBV9 and TRBJ2-7, reads DSGVTQTPKHLITATGQRVTLRCSPRSGDLSVYWYQQSLDQGLQFLIQYYNGEERAKGNILERFSAQQFPDLHSELNLSSLELGDSALYFCASSTDSDRYEQYFGPGTRLTVT.

This clonotype turned up a few times. The V call is TRBV2, the J call TRBJ1-1, with unresolved D. Trimming stripped 3 bases from V and 11 bases from J, with 16 bases between. Germline CDR1 SNHLY, CDR2 FYNNEI. This CDR3 contains 13 residues. The CDR3 DNA is TGTGCCAGCAGTGATCTGCCTTTGAAGGATGCTTTCTTT. Amino acid sequence: CASSDLPLKDAFF.